The 29 T cell receptor beta chains presented below share a single source sample, sequenced in a study of blood T cell repertoires in COVID-19. Assay used: immunoSEQ multiplex PCR; TCRdb lists only in-frame clones, some missing. The sample holds about 40,000 clones, 70% to 90% seen once. Material for sequencing was peripheral blood. The receptors were sampled from a man in his sixties or seventies with active COVID-19.

This clone has only one observation. The V gene is TRBV7-2, the J gene TRBJ1-3, with D possibly being TRBD1 (6 bases). The V end lost 1 base, the J end lost 2 bases, and 9 bases lay between the germline ends. The CDR3 is 15 residues long. Per the germline V gene, CDR1 is SGHTA and CDR2 is FQGNSA. As DNA, the CDR3 is TGTGCCAGCAGCTTAGACCCAGGGGCTGGAAACACCATATATTTT. Its protein is CASSLDPGAGNTIYF.

The chain employs TRBV24-1 and TRBJ2-3; weak D call: TRBD1 (7 bases). The CDR3 has 13 residues. The V and J ends lost 9 bases and 3 bases respectively, with 12 bases between them. Germline V gives CDR1 KGHDR, CDR2 SFDVKD. This CDR3 is CATGAGGTDTQYF. DNA of the CDR3: TGTGCCACCGGTGCAGGGGGGACAGATACGCAGTATTTT.

A few counts support this clone. The chain joins TRBV4-1 to TRBJ1-2; the match to TRBD1 covers 8 bases. The V gene end was trimmed by 3 bases and the J gene end by 4 bases; junction bases not matched to a gene: 4. Looked up from germline, CDR1 is MGHRA and CDR2 is YSYEKL. The CDR3 is made up of 14 amino acids. The CDR3 loop reads CASSQAGQGYGYTF. The CDR3 region has the DNA TGCGCCAGCAGCCAGGCCGGACAGGGCTATGGCTACACCTTC.

This clone was found once. The V and J genes are TRBV7-2 and TRBJ2-3; 7 nucleotides align to TRBD2. Germline lookup yields CDR1 SGHTA and CDR2 FQGNSA. V was clipped by 0 bases and J by 2 bases; unmatched bases: 2. This CDR3 is built from 15 residues. The DNA for the CDR3 is TGTGCCAGCAGCTTAGCGGGGGGGTTCACAGATACGCAGTATTTT. Its protein product is CASSLAGGFTDTQYF.

CDR3 in amino acids: CASSVGVGKNIQYF. The CDR3 region has the DNA TGCGCCAGCAGTGTCGGGGTCGGCAAAAACATTCAGTACTTC. V gene TRBV10-2 combines with J gene TRBJ2-4, with D possibly matching TRBD2 (5 bases). Germline lookup yields CDR1 WSHSY and CDR2 SAAADI. Trimming pared 4 bases from V and 3 bases from J, leaving 10 bases between. The CDR3 is 14 amino acids.

This clone has just one count. The J gene is TRBJ2-4, the V gene TRBV5-8; the D gene is possibly TRBD2 (5 bases). V was clipped by 0 bases and J by 1 base, with 14 bases between them. The CDR3 length is 17 residues. CDR1 is SGHTS and CDR2 is YDEGEE in the germline V gene. CDR3 protein: CASSLEDGVMAKNIQYF. The CDR3 DNA is TGTGCCAGCAGCTTGGAGGACGGGGTCATGGCCAAAAACATTCAGTACTTC.

The V call is TRBV5-1, the J call TRBJ2-3, with TRBD1 matching 9 bases. There are 17 residues in the CDR3. Losses at the gene ends were 3 bases for V and 4 bases for J; bases not matched to a gene: 12. Per the germline V gene, CDR1 is SGHRS and CDR2 is YFSETQ. The CDR3 bases are TGCGCCAGCAGCTCGCTCGGACAGGGGAGATCAGCAGATACGCAGTATTTT. This gives the protein CASSSLGQGRSADTQYF. Filled out from reference TRBV5-1 and TRBJ2-3, the complete variable domain reads KAGVTQTPRYLIKTRGQQVTLSCSPISGHRSVSWYQQTPGQGLQFLFEYFSETQRNKGNFPGRFSGRQFSNSRSEMNVSTLELGDSALYLCASSSLGQGRSADTQYFGPGTRLTVL.

V and J are TRBV9 and TRBJ1-2; TRBD1 aligns across 9 bases. The CDR3 spans 15 residues. V lost 3 bases, J lost 4 bases, and 7 bases stayed unmatched. CDR1 is SGDLS, CDR2 YYNGEE, per germline. Written as DNA, the CDR3 is TGTGCCAGCAGCGAGAGGACAGGGGTTGGCTATGGCTACACCTTC. Protein sequence: CASSERTGVGYGYTF.

This chain connects TRBV6-1 to TRBJ2-5, with TRBD2 matching 12 bases. After removal of 0 bases from V and 5 bases from J, the junction contained 10 bases not matched to a gene. The CDR3 is 18 amino acids. Germline CDR1 reads MNHNS; CDR2 reads SASEGT. In DNA form, the CDR3 reads TGTGCCAGCAGTGAAGCGGAGCCGGGGCTAGCGGGGGGGGAGACCCAGTACTTC. Protein product: CASSEAEPGLAGGETQYF.

J is TRBJ1-1 and V is TRBV19; D is uncertain. The ends were cut back, 5 bases at V and 0 bases at J, with 13 bases in the middle. This CDR3 contains 15 residues. CDR1 and CDR2 (germline): LNHDA, SQIVND (reference sequence). Written as DNA, the CDR3 is TGTGCCAGTAGTCCCTATCTAACTCTGAACACTGAAGCTTTCTTT. It specifies CASSPYLTLNTEAFF.

This chain uses TRBV6-4 with TRBJ1-4, with 9 bases matching TRBD1. The CDR3 sequence is 18 residues long. The germline V gene encodes CDR1 MRHNA and CDR2 SNTAGT. V lost 0 bases, J lost 2 bases, and 7 bases stayed unmatched. The CDR3 bases are TGTGCCAGCAGTGACTCCGGGACAGGGATGGGTACTAATGAAAAACTGTTTTTT. It encodes CASSDSGTGMGTNEKLFF.

This clone was detected only a few times. The chain is built from TRBV6-6 and TRBJ2-7; D perhaps matches TRBD2 (5 bases). From germline, CDR1 is MNHNY and CDR2 SVGAGI (reference sequence). Trimming shortened V by 5 bases and J by 0 bases, and 14 bases separated the two germline ends. The CDR3 has 15 residues. CDR3: CASSPFEGSSYEQYF. The CDR3 DNA reads TGTGCCAGCAGTCCATTTGAGGGAAGCTCCTACGAGCAGTACTTC.

This chain uses TRBV15 with TRBJ2-1; D is ambiguous. Germline V lookup: CDR1 LNHNV, CDR2 YYDKDF (reference sequence). Trimming cost V 0 bases and J 8 bases, with 17 bases left between them. The CDR3 extends over 16 amino acids. The CDR3 nucleotides are TGTGCCACCAGCAGAGATGCACTATCCAAGGCCGATGAGCAGTTCTTC. Translated, it gives CATSRDALSKADEQFF.

The chain employs TRBV12-3 or TRBV12-4 and TRBJ2-5, with D possibly being TRBD1 (5 bases). Trimming shortened V by 3 bases and J by 4 bases, and 9 bases separated the two germline ends. The CDR3 spans 13 residues. CDR3 bases: TGTGCCAGCAGTTTGCCAGGGCGAGAGACCCAGTACTTC. Its translation is CASSLPGRETQYF.

The gene calls are TRBV7-9 and TRBJ1-1; TRBD1 matches 10 bases. V gave up 5 bases and J gave up 4 bases; unmatched junction bases: 10. This CDR3 is built from 16 residues. The germline V gene has CDR1 SEHNR and CDR2 FQNEAQ (reference sequence). In DNA, the CDR3 is TGTGCCAGCAGCACCGACAGGGGGCCTTTGAGCACTGAAGCTTTCTTT. Its translation is CASSTDRGPLSTEAFF.

This clone appeared once. The chain employs TRBV7-8 and TRBJ2-5, with TRBD1 matching over 8 bases. The CDR3 contains 13 residues. CDR1 and CDR2 (germline): SGHVS, FQNEAQ. V shed 8 bases, J shed 5 bases, and the junction held 7 bases outside the gene matches. For the CDR3, the DNA is TGTGCCAGCGTAGACAGGGGAGGCGAGACCCAGTACTTC. It encodes CASVDRGGETQYF.

The chain joins TRBV5-1 to TRBJ2-3, with D maybe TRBD1 (6 bases). This CDR3 has 16 amino acids. Deletions cut 1 base from V and 1 base from J, with 13 bases between. The germline CDR1 and CDR2 sequences are SGHRS and YFSETQ. The DNA for the CDR3 is TGCGCCAGCAGCTTGCGCCCCAGGGGAGGCACAGATACGCAGTATTTT. Amino acid sequence: CASSLRPRGGTDTQYF.

J is TRBJ1-3 and V is TRBV7-2, with TRBD1 matching 10 bases. From germline, CDR1 is SGHTA and CDR2 FQGNSA. The CDR3 is made up of 15 amino acids. With 5 bases clipped from V and 6 bases from J, the junction kept 7 bases outside the gene matches. The CDR3 region is CASSAKTGGANTIYF. The CDR3 DNA follows: TGTGCCAGCAGCGCGAAGACAGGGGGCGCAAACACCATATATTTT.

The V and J genes are TRBV18 and TRBJ2-7; TRBD1 aligns across 7 bases. Per the germline V gene, CDR1 is KGHSH and CDR2 is LQKENI. The CDR3 loop spans 16 amino acids. V lost 4 bases, J lost 3 bases, and 12 bases stayed unmatched. CDR3 region: CASSLTSGTDIYEQYF. As DNA, the CDR3 is TGTGCCAGCTCACTCACCTCCGGGACAGACATCTACGAGCAGTACTTC. Drawing the rest from reference TRBV18 and TRBJ2-7, the complete variable domain is NAGVMQNPRHLVRRRGQEARLRCSPMKGHSHVYWYRQLPEEGLKFMVYLQKENIIDESGMPKERFSAEFPKEGPSILRIQQVVRGDSAAYFCASSLTSGTDIYEQYFGPGTRLTVT.

The chain employs TRBV6-5 and TRBJ1-4, with TRBD1 identical over 9 bases. This CDR3 has 13 amino acids. Germline loops: CDR1 MNHEY, CDR2 SVGAGI. V lost 6 bases to trimming and J lost 8 bases; unmatched junction nucleotides: 4. For the CDR3, the DNA is TGTGCCAGCAGGGACAGGGGTGGCGAAAAACTGTTTTTT. Translated: CASRDRGGEKLFF.

V and J are TRBV6-2 or TRBV6-3 and TRBJ1-5; 8 bases match TRBD1. V shed 5 bases, J shed 9 bases, and the junction held 9 bases outside the gene matches. From germline, CDR1 is MNHEY and CDR2 SVGEGT. The CDR3 extends over 14 amino acids. This CDR3 is CASSTGQGRSPQHF. Written as DNA, the CDR3 is TGTGCCAGCAGTACTGGACAGGGCCGATCGCCCCAGCATTTT.

This sequence joins TRBV6-5 and TRBJ1-2, with 10 bases fitting TRBD1. The CDR3 contains 16 residues. The V gene end was trimmed by 3 bases and the J gene end by 5 bases; junction bases not matched to a gene: 9. Germline-derived CDR1 and CDR2 are MNHEY and SVGAGI. The CDR3 sequence: CASSYLRTGGAYGYTF. The CDR3 nucleotides read TGTGCCAGCAGTTATCTCCGGACAGGGGGTGCTTATGGCTACACCTTC.

This chain links TRBV5-5 with TRBJ2-7, with D hard to call. Trimming removed 2 bases from V and 1 base from J, with 13 bases in between. CDR1 SGHKS and CDR2 YYEKEE come from the germline V gene (reference sequence). CDR3 size: 15 residues. The CDR3 nucleotides are TGTGCCAGCAGCTTTATCCCGAACAAGTCCTACGAGCAGTACTTC. Amino acid sequence: CASSFIPNKSYEQYF.

V gene TRBV4-2 combines with J gene TRBJ2-7, with a weak D call TRBD2 (6 bases). V was trimmed by 2 bases and J by 3 bases, leaving 14 bases between them. The CDR3 is made up of 15 amino acids. Germline V gives CDR1 LGHNA, CDR2 YNFKEQ. DNA of the CDR3: TGTGCCAGCAGCCAACCGGGACTTACAAACTACGAGCAGTACTTC. Translated, it gives CASSQPGLTNYEQYF.

This chain links TRBV19 with TRBJ2-3; 10 nucleotides match TRBD2. V lost 8 bases, J lost 2 bases, and 4 bases stayed unmatched. The germline CDR1 and CDR2 sequences are LNHDA and SQIVND (reference sequence). CDR3 size: 14 residues. CDR3 protein: CASSSGGDTDTQYF. The DNA of the CDR3 is TGTGCCAGTTCTAGCGGGGGTGACACAGATACGCAGTATTTT.

The chain has TRBV5-1 and TRBJ1-1; D is unresolved. This CDR3 contains 13 residues. V was clipped by 5 bases and J by 1 base, with 9 bases between them. Germline V gives CDR1 SGHRS, CDR2 YFSETQ. The CDR3 DNA is TGCGCCAGCAGGAGAGGGAGGAACACTGAAGCTTTCTTT. It encodes CASRRGRNTEAFF.

J is TRBJ2-7 and V is TRBV4-3; TRBD2 matches 8 bases. This CDR3 is built from 16 residues. V lost 4 bases to trimming and J lost 0 bases; unmatched junction nucleotides: 8. The germline V gene encodes CDR1 LGHNA and CDR2 YSLEER. The CDR3: CASSPHGRGASYEQYF. The CDR3 nucleotides read TGCGCCAGCAGCCCCCACGGGCGGGGGGCCTCCTACGAGCAGTACTTC.

The gene calls are TRBV6-6 and TRBJ2-5, with TRBD2 matching 8 bases. The germline gives CDR1 MNHNY, CDR2 SVGAGI (reference sequence). The CDR3 is made up of 14 amino acids. J was trimmed by 5 bases and V by 5 bases; bases with no gene match: 7. CDR3 DNA: TGTGCCAGCAGTCCGCGGGGGGTCCGGGAGACCCAGTACTTC. Translated, it gives CASSPRGVRETQYF.

In its sample, this clone was seen a few times. The chain employs TRBV2 and TRBJ1-5; weak D call: TRBD1 (6 bases). Germline V gene sequence: CDR1 SNHLY, CDR2 FYNNEI. The V end lost 6 bases, the J end lost 2 bases, and 11 bases lay between the germline ends. The CDR3 totals 14 residues. The chain's CDR3 is CASSGSGGNQPQHF. DNA of the CDR3: TGTGCCAGCAGCGGTTCAGGGGGCAATCAGCCCCAGCATTTT. Based on the CDR3 plus reference TRBV2 and TRBJ1-5, the full variable domain is EPEVTQTPSHQVTQMGQEVILRCVPISNHLYFYWYRQILGQKVEFLVSFYNNEISEKSEIFDDQFSVERPDGSNFTLKIRSTKLEDSAMYFCASSGSGGNQPQHFGDGTRLSIL.